The rows below give T cell receptor beta chains drawn from one sample of a study of human T cells and chemical hapten exposure. TCRdb reprocessed the RACE reads via MiXCR and lists one record per CDR3 protein. The repertoire includes some 65,000 distinct CDR3 sequences, approximately 6.5% of them detected once, and around 3.4% sits in the top ten. Sequencing input: whole blood. All receptors derive from a female donor in good health. Some clones in this sample may be carry-over from other donors' samples. Both conserved end residues are part of each CDR3. D genes are given only for firm matches. Clone size is stated in some rows and not others, as once, few, many or a class when expanded.

V,D,J,size,CDR3,DNA
TRBV20-1,TRBD1,TRBJ1-1,many,CSARTGDIEAFF,TGCAGTGCTAGGACAGGGGACATTGAAGCTTTCTTT
TRBV29-1,-,TRBJ1-1,many,CSVDHGVNTEAFF,TGCAGCGTTGATCACGGAGTTAACACTGAAGCTTTCTTT
TRBV27,-,TRBJ2-7,few,CATRQAYSYEQYF,TGTGCCACCCGACAGGCCTACTCCTACGAGCAGTACTTC
TRBV9,-,TRBJ1-4,many,CASSVGTSNEKLFF,TGTGCCAGCAGCGTCGGGACAAGCAATGAAAAACTGTTTTTT
TRBV28,TRBD1,TRBJ1-5,-,CASSKTGINQPQHF,TGTGCCAGCAGTAAGACAGGGATCAATCAGCCCCAGCATTTT
TRBV3-1,-,TRBJ2-5,many,CASSDRERETQYF,TGTGCCAGCAGTGACCGGGAGAGAGAGACCCAGTACTTC
TRBV5-1,-,TRBJ2-5,many,CASRGQGETQYF,TGCGCCAGCAGGGGGCAGGGGGAGACCCAGTACTTC
TRBV2,-,TRBJ1-5,-,CASRGPSNQPQHF,TGTGCCAGCAGGGGCCCTAGCAATCAGCCCCAGCATTTT
TRBV7-3,-,TRBJ2-3,many,CASSLTGGSTDTQYF,TGTGCCAGCAGCTTAACTGGCGGCAGCACAGATACGCAGTATTTT
TRBV6-2/TRBV6-3,-,TRBJ2-3,few,CASRYFGSTDTQYF,TGTGCCAGCAGGTATTTCGGGAGCACAGATACGCAGTATTTT
TRBV5-1,-,TRBJ2-2,-,CASLPGTWNTGELFF,TGCGCCAGCCTCCCGGGAACGTGGAACACCGGGGAGCTGTTTTTT
TRBV4-3,-,TRBJ2-1,-,CASSLEGRSYNEQFF,TGCGCCAGCAGCCTGGAGGGACGGTCCTACAATGAGCAGTTCTTC
TRBV20-1,-,TRBJ2-7,many,CSARVPPGLRSYEQYF,TGCAGTGCTAGAGTCCCACCGGGACTCCGCTCCTACGAGCAGTACTTC
TRBV19,-,TRBJ2-1,-,CASSIAGSSYNEQFF,TGTGCCAGTAGTATAGCCGGTAGCTCCTACAATGAGCAGTTCTTC
TRBV18,-,TRBJ1-4,few,CASSPYTSGNNEKLFF,TGTGCCAGCTCACCATATACGTCAGGGAATAATGAAAAACTGTTTTTT
TRBV7-2,-,TRBJ2-1,few,CASRVGTYNEQFF,TGTGCCAGCAGGGTAGGGACTTACAATGAGCAGTTCTTC
TRBV11-3,-,TRBJ2-1,-,CASSLALSQGGNEQFF,TGTGCCAGCAGCCTAGCCCTATCACAGGGGGGGAATGAGCAGTTCTTC
TRBV9,-,TRBJ1-3,few,CASSVGASGGSGNTIYF,TGTGCCAGCAGCGTAGGAGCGTCCGGAGGTTCTGGAAACACCATATATTTT
TRBV10-3,-,TRBJ2-3,-,CAISERGASADTQYF,TGTGCCATCAGTGAGAGGGGGGCGTCTGCAGATACGCAGTATTTT
TRBV20-1,TRBD2,TRBJ2-1,many,CSANMGGGPNEQFF,TGCAGTGCAAACATGGGGGGAGGGCCTAATGAGCAGTTCTTC
TRBV29-1,-,TRBJ1-4,many,CSVKGTGEKLFF,TGCAGCGTGAAAGGCACCGGAGAAAAACTGTTTTTT
TRBV30,TRBD1,TRBJ1-2,few,CAWSGLAGGSYGYTF,TGTGCCTGGAGTGGTTTGGCAGGGGGATCCTATGGCTACACCTTC
TRBV4-2,-,TRBJ2-6,-,CASSPPGAGANVLTF,TGTGCCAGCAGCCCTCCGGGAGCAGGGGCCAACGTCCTGACTTTC
TRBV2,-,TRBJ1-1,many,CASSLDTTEAFF,TGTGCCAGCAGTTTGGACACTACTGAAGCTTTCTTT
TRBV12-3/TRBV12-4,-,TRBJ1-5,-,CASTPDTNQPQHF,TGTGCCAGCACCCCCGATACCAATCAGCCCCAGCATTTT
TRBV4-3,-,TRBJ2-6,few,CASSQESGSGANVLTF,TGCGCCAGCAGCCAAGAATCGGGCTCTGGGGCCAACGTCCTGACTTTC